A selection of T cell receptor beta chains follows, all from one sample in a study of shared clonotypes between healthy human individuals. The data were produced by immunoSEQ multiplex PCR, yet TCRdb's version contains in-frame clones alone and is incomplete. Among about 2.4 million clones listed, 90% to 95% were seen once. Sequencing input: naive CD4+ T cells from PBMCs. The receptors shown here come from a young man in good health. Some clones in this sample may be carry-over from other donors' samples. The CDR3 runs from the conserved cysteine through the conserved F or W. The D gene is left open where the match is weak. Clone size appears in some rows only: once, few, many, or a class for an expanded clone.

>TRBV5-1|NA|TRBJ2-7|TRBD1
TGCGCCAGCACCCAAGGGACAGGAGTCCTATACGAGCAGTACTTC
CASTQGTGVLYEQYF
>TRBV9|NA|TRBJ2-1|NA
TGTGCCAGCAGCGTCTTCCCGACTGCGGCCAATGAGCAGTTCTTC
CASSVFPTAANEQFF
>TRBV9|few|TRBJ1-1|NA
TGTGCCAGCAGCGTAGGCGCGGGGCGGAACACTGAAGCTTTCTTT
CASSVGAGRNTEAFF
>TRBV19|NA|TRBJ2-1|TRBD2
TGTGCCAGTAGTCCCCTAGCGGGGGATTACAATGAGCAGTTCTTC
CASSPLAGDYNEQFF
>TRBV28|NA|TRBJ2-7|NA
TGTGCCAGCAGCCTGCCGGGACTTCCGTCCTACGAGCAGTACTTC
CASSLPGLPSYEQYF
>TRBV18|NA|TRBJ1-1|TRBD1
TGTGCCAGCTCACCGGGACAGCAGAAGAACACTGAAGCTTTCTTT
CASSPGQQKNTEAFF
>TRBV19|NA|TRBJ2-2|NA
TGTGCCAGTAGTCTAATACAGCGCGGGGAGCTGTTTTTT
CASSLIQRGELFF
>TRBV11-3|NA|TRBJ2-1|TRBD2
TGTGCCAGCAGCGCCGGGGGGGCGAAGTACAATGAGCAGTTCTTC
CASSAGGAKYNEQFF
>TRBV6-1|NA|TRBJ2-1|TRBD2
TGTGCCAGCAGGGCAAGCGGGACTGAACAGTTCTTC
CASRASGTEQFF
>TRBV9|NA|TRBJ2-1|NA
TGTGCCAGCTCCGGGAATGAGCAGTTCTTC
CASSGNEQFF
>TRBV2|NA|TRBJ2-7|NA
TGTGCCAGCAGATGGGTAGCGGAGTCCTACGAGCAGTACTTC
CASRWVAESYEQYF
>TRBV5-1|NA|TRBJ2-4|TRBD1
TGCGCCAGCAGCCTGGGGGGACAGGGTCAAAACATTCAGTACTTC
CASSLGGQGQNIQYF
>TRBV5-1|NA|TRBJ2-2|TRBD2
TGCGCCAGCAGCCCCGGACTAGCGGGAGGAACCGGGGAGCTGTTTTTT
CASSPGLAGGTGELFF
>TRBV6-5|NA|TRBJ1-6|NA
TGTGCCAGCAGTTGGGGGGCAGGAGCGGGGAATTCACCCCTCCACTTT
CASSWGAGAGNSPLHF
>TRBV5-1|NA|TRBJ2-1|TRBD2
TGCGCCAGCAGCTTGATGCTAGCGGGATCCTACAATGAGCAGTTCTTC
CASSLMLAGSYNEQFF
>TRBV28|NA|TRBJ1-1|NA
TGTGCCAGCAGAAACCCCAGCGACACTGAAGCTTTCTTT
CASRNPSDTEAFF
>TRBV9|NA|TRBJ2-1|NA
TGTGCCAGCAGCGTAGGGCGGGACTACAATGAGCAGTTCTTC
CASSVGRDYNEQFF
>TRBV7-6|NA|TRBJ2-1|NA
TGTGCCAGCAGCTTAGAACGGAATGAGCAGTTCTTC
CASSLERNEQFF
>TRBV9|NA|TRBJ2-3|TRBD2
TGTGCCAGCAGCGCAACCTATACTAGCGGGAGGACAGATACGCAGTATTTT
CASSATYTSGRTDTQYF
>TRBV28|NA|TRBJ1-2|NA
TGTGCCAGCAAAGGGACACTTACTAACTATGGCTACACCTTC
CASKGTLTNYGYTF
>TRBV6-4|NA|TRBJ2-7|NA
TGTGCCAGCAGCGATCCGACAGGAGAATACGAGCAGTACTTC
CASSDPTGEYEQYF
>TRBV5-6|NA|TRBJ2-5|NA
TGTGCCAGCAGCTTGGCTCTATCCAGGGGTCAGACCCAGTACTTC
CASSLALSRGQTQYF
>TRBV11-3|NA|TRBJ2-1|TRBD1
TGTGCCAGCAGCTCTGACAGGGCCTACAATGAGCAGTTCTTC
CASSSDRAYNEQFF
>TRBV6-6|NA|TRBJ2-7|NA
TGTGCCAGCGGAACCCGGGGGCCCTACGAGCAGTACTTC
CASGTRGPYEQYF
>TRBV6-1|NA|TRBJ2-7|TRBD1
TGTGCCAGCAGACACAGGGGATTCGACTACGAGCAGTACTTC
CASRHRGFDYEQYF
>TRBV5-1|NA|TRBJ2-2|NA
TGCGCCAGCAGCTTGGGCCACATCCCCGGGGAGCTGTTTTTT
CASSLGHIPGELFF